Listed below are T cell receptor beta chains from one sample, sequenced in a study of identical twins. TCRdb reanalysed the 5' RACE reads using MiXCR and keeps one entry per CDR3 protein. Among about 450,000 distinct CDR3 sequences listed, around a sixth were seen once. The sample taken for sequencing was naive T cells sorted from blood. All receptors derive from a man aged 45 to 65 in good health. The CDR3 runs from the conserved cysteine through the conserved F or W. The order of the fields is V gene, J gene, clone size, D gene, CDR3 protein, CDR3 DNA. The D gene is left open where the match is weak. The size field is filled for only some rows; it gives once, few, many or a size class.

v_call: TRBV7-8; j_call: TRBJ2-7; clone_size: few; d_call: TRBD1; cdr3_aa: CASSLRGQGDYEQYF; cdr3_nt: TGTGCCAGCAGCTTAAGGGGACAGGGGGACTACGAGCAGTACTTC
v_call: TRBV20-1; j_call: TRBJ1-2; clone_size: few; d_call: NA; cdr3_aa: CSATTLNYGYTF; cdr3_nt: TGCAGTGCTACCACACTTAACTATGGCTACACCTTC
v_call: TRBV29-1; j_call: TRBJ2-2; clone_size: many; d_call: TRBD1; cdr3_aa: CSAHRGTGELFF; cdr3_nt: TGCAGCGCACACAGGGGCACCGGGGAGCTGTTTTTT
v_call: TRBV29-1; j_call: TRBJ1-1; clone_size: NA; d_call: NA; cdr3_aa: CSASTSNTEAFF; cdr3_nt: TGCAGCGCCTCTACATCGAACACTGAAGCTTTCTTT
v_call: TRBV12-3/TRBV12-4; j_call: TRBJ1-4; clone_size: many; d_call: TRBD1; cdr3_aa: CASSTQGAVEKLFF; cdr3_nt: TGTGCCAGCAGTACACAGGGGGCGGTTGAAAAACTGTTTTTT
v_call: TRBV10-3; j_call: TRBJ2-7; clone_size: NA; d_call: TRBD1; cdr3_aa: CAISQGANSRARQYF; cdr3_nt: TGTGCCATCAGCCAGGGGGCGAATAGTCGGGCGCGGCAGTACTTC
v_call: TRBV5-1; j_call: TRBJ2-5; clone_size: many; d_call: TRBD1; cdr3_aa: CASSTGTGEETQYF; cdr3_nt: TGCGCCAGCAGCACCGGGACAGGGGAAGAGACCCAGTACTTC
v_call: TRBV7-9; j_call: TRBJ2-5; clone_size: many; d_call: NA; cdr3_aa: CASSYGARMRETQYF; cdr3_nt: TGTGCCAGCTCCTACGGGGCGCGGATGAGAGAGACCCAGTACTTC
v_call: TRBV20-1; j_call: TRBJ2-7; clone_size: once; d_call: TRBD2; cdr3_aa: CSVQAGSYEQYF; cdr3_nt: TGCAGTGTCCAAGCGGGATCCTACGAGCAGTACTTC
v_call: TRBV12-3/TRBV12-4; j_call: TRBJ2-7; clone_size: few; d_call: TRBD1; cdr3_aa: CASSGDRGFYEQYF; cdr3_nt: TGTGCCAGCAGTGGGGACAGGGGTTTTTACGAGCAGTACTTC